The present entry profiles one T cell receptor beta chain with its context. What it binds is not known. The data are from a study of T cell responses to AZD1222 COVID-19 vaccine. This CDR3 has 14 residues. The germline V gene has CDR1 LGHDT and CDR2 YNNKEL (reference sequence). The germline V and J ends were trimmed by 3 bases and 6 bases, with 15 bases remaining between them. Study-wide points: In a largely white British group with more females than males, clonal diversity was possibly underestimated. At baseline, seropositivity was found in only a handful of AZD1222 recipients.

Method: immunoSEQ multiplex PCR; TCRdb's copy keeps in-frame clones and lacks some. This sample carries about 130,000 clones, over 75% of them seen once, and the ten largest clones take 6.9%. The chain is built from TRBV3-1 (or the pseudogene TRBV3-2) and TRBJ2-7, with D hard to call. This TCR came from an adult in good health. Sequenced here: peripheral blood, sampled on day 0 of AZD1222 vaccination. As DNA, the CDR3 is TGTGCCAGCAGCCACGGAACCCAAGGTCGCGAGCAGTACTTC. Protein product: CASSHGTQGREQYF.